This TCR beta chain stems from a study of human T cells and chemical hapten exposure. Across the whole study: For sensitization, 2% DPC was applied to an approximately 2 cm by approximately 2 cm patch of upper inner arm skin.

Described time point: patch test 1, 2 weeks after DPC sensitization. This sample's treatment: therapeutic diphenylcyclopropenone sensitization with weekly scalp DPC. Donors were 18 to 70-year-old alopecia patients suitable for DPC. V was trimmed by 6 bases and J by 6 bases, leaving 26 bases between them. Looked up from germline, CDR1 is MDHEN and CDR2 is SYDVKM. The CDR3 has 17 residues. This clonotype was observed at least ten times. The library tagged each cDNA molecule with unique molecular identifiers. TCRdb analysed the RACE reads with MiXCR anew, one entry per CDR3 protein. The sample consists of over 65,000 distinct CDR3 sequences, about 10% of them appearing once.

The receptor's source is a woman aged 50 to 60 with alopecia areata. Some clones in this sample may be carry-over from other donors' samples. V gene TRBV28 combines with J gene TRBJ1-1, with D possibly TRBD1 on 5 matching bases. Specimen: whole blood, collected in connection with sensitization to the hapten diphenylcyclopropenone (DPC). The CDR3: CASSLGLAGSIGPEAFF. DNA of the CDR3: TGTGCCAGCAGCCTCGGGCTCGCAGGGAGTATCGGACCTGAAGCTTTCTTT.